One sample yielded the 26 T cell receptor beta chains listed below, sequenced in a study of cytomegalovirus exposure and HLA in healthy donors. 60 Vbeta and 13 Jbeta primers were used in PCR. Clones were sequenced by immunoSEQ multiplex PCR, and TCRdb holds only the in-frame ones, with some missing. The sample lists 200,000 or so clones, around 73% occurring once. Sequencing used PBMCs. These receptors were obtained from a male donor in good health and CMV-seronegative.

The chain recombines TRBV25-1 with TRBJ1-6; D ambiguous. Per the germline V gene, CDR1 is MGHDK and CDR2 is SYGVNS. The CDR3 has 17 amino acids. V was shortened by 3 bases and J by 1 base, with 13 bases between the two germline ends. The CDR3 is CASSEGGIRSYNSPLHF. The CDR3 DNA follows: TGTGCCAGCAGTGAGGGAGGGATTAGGTCCTATAATTCACCCCTCCACTTT.

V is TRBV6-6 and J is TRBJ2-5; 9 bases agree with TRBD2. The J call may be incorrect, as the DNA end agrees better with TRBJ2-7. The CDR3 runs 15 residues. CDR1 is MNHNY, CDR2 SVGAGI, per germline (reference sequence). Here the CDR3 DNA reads TGTGCCAGCAGCCAAGGGACTAGCCGGGGGTACGAGCAGTACTTC. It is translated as CASSQGTSRGYEQYF.

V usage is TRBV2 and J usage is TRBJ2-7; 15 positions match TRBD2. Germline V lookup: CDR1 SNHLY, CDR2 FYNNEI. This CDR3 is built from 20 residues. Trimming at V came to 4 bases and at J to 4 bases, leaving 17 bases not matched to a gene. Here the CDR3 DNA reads TGTGCCAGCAGTGGGACAGAAAATACCCGGACTAGCGGGAGGGCTTACGAGCAGTACTTC. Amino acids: CASSGTENTRTSGRAYEQYF.

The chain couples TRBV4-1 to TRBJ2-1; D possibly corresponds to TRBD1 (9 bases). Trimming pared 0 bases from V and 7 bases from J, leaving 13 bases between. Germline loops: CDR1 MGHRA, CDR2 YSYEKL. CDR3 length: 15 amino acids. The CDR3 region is CASSQDSGTGNEQFF. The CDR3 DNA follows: TGCGCCAGCAGCCAAGATAGCGGGACAGGGAATGAGCAGTTCTTC.

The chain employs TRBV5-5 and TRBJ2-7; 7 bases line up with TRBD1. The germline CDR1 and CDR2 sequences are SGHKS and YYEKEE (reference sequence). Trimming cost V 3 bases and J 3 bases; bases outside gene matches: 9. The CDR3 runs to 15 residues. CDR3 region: CASSSWDSANYEQYF. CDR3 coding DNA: TGTGCCAGCAGCTCGTGGGACAGCGCTAACTACGAGCAGTACTTC.

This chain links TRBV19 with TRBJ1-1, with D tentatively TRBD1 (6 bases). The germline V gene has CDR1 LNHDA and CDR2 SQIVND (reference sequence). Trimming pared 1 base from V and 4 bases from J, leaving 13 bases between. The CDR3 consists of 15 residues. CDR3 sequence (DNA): TGTGCCAGTAGTATAGGCGGGGGGCGCGGCACTGAAGCTTTCTTT. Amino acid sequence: CASSIGGGRGTEAFF.

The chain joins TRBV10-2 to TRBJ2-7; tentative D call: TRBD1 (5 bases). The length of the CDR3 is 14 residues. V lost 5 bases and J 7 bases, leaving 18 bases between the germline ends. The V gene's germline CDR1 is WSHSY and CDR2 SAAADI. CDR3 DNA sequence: TGCGCCAGCAGTCGACTTACAGGCGCCCGGGAGCAGTACTTC. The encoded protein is CASSRLTGAREQYF.

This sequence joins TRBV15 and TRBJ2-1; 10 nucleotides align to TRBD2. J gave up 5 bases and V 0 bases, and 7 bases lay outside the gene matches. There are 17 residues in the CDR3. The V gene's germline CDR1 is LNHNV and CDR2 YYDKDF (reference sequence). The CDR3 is CATSRDRGLAGDNEQFF. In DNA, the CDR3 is TGTGCCACCAGCAGAGATCGGGGGCTAGCGGGAGACAATGAGCAGTTCTTC. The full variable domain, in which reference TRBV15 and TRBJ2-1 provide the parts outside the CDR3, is DAMVIQNPRYQVTQFGKPVTLSCSQTLNHNVMYWYQQKSSQAPKLLFHYYDKDFNNEADTPDNFQSRRPNTSFCFLDIRSPGLGDTAMYLCATSRDRGLAGDNEQFFGPGTRLTVL.

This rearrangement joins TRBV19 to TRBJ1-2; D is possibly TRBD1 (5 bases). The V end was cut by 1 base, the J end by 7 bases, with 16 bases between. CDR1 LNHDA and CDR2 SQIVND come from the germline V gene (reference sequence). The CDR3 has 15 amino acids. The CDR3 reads CASSIVKTGRSGYTF. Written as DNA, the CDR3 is TGTGCCAGTAGTATAGTAAAAACAGGAAGGTCTGGCTACACCTTC.

The CDR3 DNA reads TGTGCCAGCAGCCCCCAGGAGATGCGGGAGGGCAGGGATGAGCAGTTCTTC. Amino acid sequence: CASSPQEMREGRDEQFF. The rearrangement uses TRBV7-3 and TRBJ2-1; 9 bases map to TRBD2. The CDR3 covers 17 residues. V lost 5 bases to trimming and J lost 8 bases; unmatched junction nucleotides: 16. Germline assignment: CDR1 SGHTA and CDR2 FQGTGA. The entire variable domain, with the rest obtained from reference TRBV7-3 and TRBJ2-1, is as follows: GAGVSQTPSNKVTEKGKYVELRCDPISGHTALYWYRQSLGQGPEFLIYFQGTGAADDSGLPNDRFFAVRPEGSVSTLKIQRTERGDSAVYLCASSPQEMREGRDEQFFGPGTRLTVL.

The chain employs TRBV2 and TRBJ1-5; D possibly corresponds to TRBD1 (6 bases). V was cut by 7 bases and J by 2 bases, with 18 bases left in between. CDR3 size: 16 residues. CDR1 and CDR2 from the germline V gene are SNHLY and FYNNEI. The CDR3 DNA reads TGTGCCAGCACTCTACCGGGACAAAGGGGCAATCAGCCCCAGCATTTT. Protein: CASTLPGQRGNQPQHF.

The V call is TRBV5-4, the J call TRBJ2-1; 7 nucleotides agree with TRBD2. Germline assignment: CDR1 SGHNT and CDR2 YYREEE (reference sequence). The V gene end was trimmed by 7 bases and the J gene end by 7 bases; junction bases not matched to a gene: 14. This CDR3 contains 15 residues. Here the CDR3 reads CASGPAGVEGNEQFF. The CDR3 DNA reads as TGTGCCAGCGGCCCGGCGGGAGTTGAGGGGAATGAGCAGTTCTTC.

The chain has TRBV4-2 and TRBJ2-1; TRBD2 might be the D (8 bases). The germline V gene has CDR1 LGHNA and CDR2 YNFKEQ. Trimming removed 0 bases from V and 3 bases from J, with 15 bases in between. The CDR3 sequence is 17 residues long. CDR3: CASSQDSGGGSYNEQFF. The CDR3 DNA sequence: TGTGCCAGCAGCCAAGATTCGGGAGGGGGCAGCTACAATGAGCAGTTCTTC.

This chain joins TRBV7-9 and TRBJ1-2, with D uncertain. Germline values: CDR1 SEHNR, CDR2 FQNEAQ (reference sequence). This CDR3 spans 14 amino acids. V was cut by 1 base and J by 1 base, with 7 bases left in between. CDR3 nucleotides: TGTGCCAGCAGCTTAGGGGCCGATAACTATGGCTACACCTTC. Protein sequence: CASSLGADNYGYTF.

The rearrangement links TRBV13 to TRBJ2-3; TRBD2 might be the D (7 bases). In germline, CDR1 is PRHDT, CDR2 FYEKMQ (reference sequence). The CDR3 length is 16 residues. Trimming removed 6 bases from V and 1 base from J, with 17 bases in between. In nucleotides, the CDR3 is TGTGCCAGCAGGATCGGGGGGCGGGCCGGCACAGATACGCAGTATTTT. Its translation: CASRIGGRAGTDTQYF.

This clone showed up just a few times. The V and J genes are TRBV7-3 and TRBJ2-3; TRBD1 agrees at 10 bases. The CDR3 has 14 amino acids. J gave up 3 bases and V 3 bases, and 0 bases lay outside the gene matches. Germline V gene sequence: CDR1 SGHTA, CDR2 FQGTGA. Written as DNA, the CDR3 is TGTGCCAGCAGCTTGGACAGGGGGACAGATACGCAGTATTTT. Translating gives CASSLDRGTDTQYF.

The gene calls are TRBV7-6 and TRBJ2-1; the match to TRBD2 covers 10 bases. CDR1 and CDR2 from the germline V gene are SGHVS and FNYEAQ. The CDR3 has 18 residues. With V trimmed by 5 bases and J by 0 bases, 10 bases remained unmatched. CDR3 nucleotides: TGTGCCAGCAGCCTCTTAGCGGGAGGCCGAAGCTCCTACAATGAGCAGTTCTTC. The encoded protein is CASSLLAGGRSSYNEQFF.

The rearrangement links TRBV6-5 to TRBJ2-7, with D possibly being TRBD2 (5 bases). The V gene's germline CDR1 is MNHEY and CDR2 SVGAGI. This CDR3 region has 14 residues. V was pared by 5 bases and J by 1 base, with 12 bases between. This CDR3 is CASSDNGNSYEQYF. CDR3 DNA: TGTGCCAGCAGTGACAACGGGAATTCCTACGAGCAGTACTTC.

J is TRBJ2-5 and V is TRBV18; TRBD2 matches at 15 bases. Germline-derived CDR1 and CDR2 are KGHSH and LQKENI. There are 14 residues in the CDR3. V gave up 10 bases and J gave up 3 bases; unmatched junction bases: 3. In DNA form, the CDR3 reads TGTGCCACCGGACTAGCGGGAGGGGAAGAGACCCAGTACTTC. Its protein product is CATGLAGGEETQYF.

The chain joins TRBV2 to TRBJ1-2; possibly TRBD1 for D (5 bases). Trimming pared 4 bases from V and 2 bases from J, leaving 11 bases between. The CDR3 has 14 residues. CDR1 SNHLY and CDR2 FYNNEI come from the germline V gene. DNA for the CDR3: TGTGCCAGCAGTGTGCAGGGTCTAAACTATGGCTACACCTTC. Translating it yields CASSVQGLNYGYTF.

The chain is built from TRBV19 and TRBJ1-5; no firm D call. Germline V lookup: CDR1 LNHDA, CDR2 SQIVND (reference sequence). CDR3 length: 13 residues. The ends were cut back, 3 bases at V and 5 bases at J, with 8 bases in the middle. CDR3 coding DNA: TGTGCCAGTAGTATGCTCCGGGATCAGCCCCAGCATTTT. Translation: CASSMLRDQPQHF.

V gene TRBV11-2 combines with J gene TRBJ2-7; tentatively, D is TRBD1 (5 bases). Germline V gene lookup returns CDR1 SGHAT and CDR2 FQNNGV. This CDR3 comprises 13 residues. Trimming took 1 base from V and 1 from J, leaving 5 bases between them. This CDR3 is CASSLGQSYEQYF. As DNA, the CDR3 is TGTGCCAGCAGCTTAGGACAGTCCTACGAGCAGTACTTC.

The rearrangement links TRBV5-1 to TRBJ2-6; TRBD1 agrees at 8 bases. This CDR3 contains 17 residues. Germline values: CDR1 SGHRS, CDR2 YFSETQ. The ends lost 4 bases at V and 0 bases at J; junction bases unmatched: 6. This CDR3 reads CASSLTGAPSGANVLTF. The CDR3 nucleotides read TGCGCCAGCAGCCTGACAGGGGCCCCCTCTGGGGCCAACGTCCTGACTTTC.

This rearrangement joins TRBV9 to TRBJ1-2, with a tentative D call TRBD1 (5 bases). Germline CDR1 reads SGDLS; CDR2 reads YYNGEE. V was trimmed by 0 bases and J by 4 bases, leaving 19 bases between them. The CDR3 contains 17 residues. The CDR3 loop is CASSVGPGPSRTYGYTF. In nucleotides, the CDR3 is TGTGCCAGCAGCGTAGGTCCAGGGCCTAGTCGGACCTATGGCTACACCTTC.

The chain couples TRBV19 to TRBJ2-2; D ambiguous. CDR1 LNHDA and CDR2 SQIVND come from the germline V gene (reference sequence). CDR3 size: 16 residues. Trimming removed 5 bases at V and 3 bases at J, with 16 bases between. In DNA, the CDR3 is TGTGCCAGTAGTTCTACGTCCGTCCTGGACACCGGGGAGCTGTTTTTT. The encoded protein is CASSSTSVLDTGELFF.

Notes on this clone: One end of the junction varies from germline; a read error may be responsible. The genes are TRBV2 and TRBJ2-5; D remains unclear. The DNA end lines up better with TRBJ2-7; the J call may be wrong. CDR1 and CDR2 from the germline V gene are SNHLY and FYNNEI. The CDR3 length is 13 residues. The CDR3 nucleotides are TGTGCCAGCAGTGTTCAGGTCTCCCACGAGCAGTACTTC. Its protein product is CASSVQVSHEQYF.